The 16 T cell receptor beta chains listed next were all sequenced from one sample in a study of vaccination and CD4 T cells after COVID-19. Regarding treatment: roughly ten-day PBMC culture with coronavirus spike peptide pools or control peptides (ViraFEST assay). Cultured CD4+ T cell DNA was sequenced using the Oncomine TCR Beta short-read assay. TCRdb independently ran MiXCR on the PCR reads; one entry per CDR3 protein. The data hold around 21,000 distinct CDR3 sequences, with approximately 50% observed a single time. No antigen has been assigned to these receptors. Sequenced input: CD4+ T cells from blood, cultured in vitro. The receptors were sampled from a human donor who had recovered from COVID-19.

The genes are TRBV27 and TRBJ2-1; 12 bases are shared with TRBD2. Trimming cost V 5 bases and J 5 bases; bases outside gene matches: 10. This CDR3 is built from 17 residues. Germline loops: CDR1 MNHEY, CDR2 SMNVEV (reference sequence). CDR3 sequence (DNA): TGTGCCAGCAGTCCGCGCCGTGGACTAGCGGGGCACAATGAGCAGTTCTTC. Protein: CASSPRRGLAGHNEQFF.

The V call is TRBV7-8, the J call TRBJ1-6; D might be TRBD1 (6 bases). The CDR3 covers 14 residues. Germline V CDR1 and CDR2: SGHVS, FQNEAQ. Trimming pared 4 bases from V and 4 bases from J, leaving 8 bases between. The DNA of the CDR3 is TGTGCCAGCAGCTCGGACAGTTATAATTCACCCCTCCACTTT. This encodes CASSSDSYNSPLHF.

This clonotype was observed once. V and J are TRBV20-1 and TRBJ2-3, with D unclear. Per germline, CDR1 DFQATT and CDR2 SNEGSKA (reference sequence). The CDR3 covers 14 residues. Trimming took 6 bases from V and 2 from J, leaving 15 bases between them. CDR3 nucleotides: TGCAGTGCCAAGCCGGGTTTAAACACAGATACGCAGTATTTT. Amino acids: CSAKPGLNTDTQYF.

This chain joins TRBV4-1 and TRBJ1-1, with 10 bases matching TRBD1. Germline V CDR1 and CDR2: MGHRA, YSYEKL. J gave up 3 bases and V 4 bases, and 8 bases lay outside the gene matches. CDR3 length equals 16 residues. This CDR3 reads CASSRSVGTGDTEAFF. The CDR3 nucleotides are TGCGCCAGCAGCCGGAGTGTTGGGACAGGGGACACTGAAGCTTTCTTT.

Concerning this clonotype itself: At one end, the junction sequence differs from germline, possibly due to a read error. The rearrangement uses TRBV7-7 and TRBJ2-5; 8 bases are shared with TRBD2. Per the germline V gene, CDR1 is SSHAT and CDR2 is FNYEAQ (reference sequence). The CDR3 covers 13 residues. In DNA, the CDR3 is TGTGCTAGCAGCGGGGGACTTCAAGAGACCCAGTACTTC. Translating it yields CASSGGLQETQYF.

V and J are TRBV5-4 and TRBJ1-2; D is unclear. The germline V gene has CDR1 SGHNT and CDR2 YYREEE (reference sequence). V dropped 0 bases and J dropped 7 bases, with 13 bases sitting between them. The length of the CDR3 is 14 residues. CDR3 region: CASSLEIGRAGYTF. DNA of the CDR3: TGTGCCAGCAGCTTGGAAATAGGGCGGGCTGGCTACACCTTC.

The chain joins TRBV24-1 to TRBJ2-6; 8 nucleotides line up with TRBD2. There are 14 residues in the CDR3. CDR1 is KGHDR and CDR2 is SFDVKD in the germline V gene. Germline trimming cut 12 bases from V and 0 bases from J; bases unmatched to any gene: 3. CDR3 sequence: CAASGGSGANVLTF. The CDR3 DNA sequence: TGTGCCGCGAGCGGGGGCTCTGGGGCCAACGTCCTGACTTTC.

The chain combines TRBV7-9 with TRBJ1-5, with D tentatively TRBD1 (6 bases). The CDR3 totals 17 residues. Germline values: CDR1 SEHNR, CDR2 FQNEAQ (reference sequence). V was pared by 5 bases and J by 2 bases, with 19 bases between. This CDR3 reads CASSLTTSDRRNQPQHF. DNA of the CDR3: TGTGCCAGCAGCCTCACCACCTCAGACAGGCGCAATCAGCCCCAGCATTTT.

This clonotype has only one observation. J is TRBJ2-3 and V is TRBV30; 7 bases fit TRBD2. The junction had 6 bases not matched to a gene; V was cut back by 3 bases and J by 0 bases. This CDR3 comprises 15 residues. Germline V gene lookup returns CDR1 GTSNPN and CDR2 SVGIG (reference sequence). The CDR3 here is CAWRASGFSTDTQYF. The CDR3 DNA is TGTGCCTGGAGGGCTAGCGGTTTTAGCACAGATACGCAGTATTTT. The entire variable domain, with the rest obtained from reference TRBV30 and TRBJ2-3, is as follows: SQTIHQWPATLVQPVGSPLSLECTVEGTSNPNLYWYRQAAGRGLQLLFYSVGIGQISSEVPQNLSASRPQDRQFILSSKKLLLSDSGFYLCAWRASGFSTDTQYFGPGTRLTVL.

The chain is built from TRBV4-3 and TRBJ2-1; 13 positions agree with TRBD2. The CDR3 sequence is 20 residues long. Trimming took 4 bases from V and 7 from J; bases not matched to a gene: 19. The germline V gene has CDR1 LGHNA and CDR2 YSLEER. This CDR3 is CASSRHRETSGGAEVNEQFF. CDR3 sequence (DNA): TGCGCCAGCAGCCGACACAGGGAAACTAGCGGGGGGGCCGAAGTAAATGAGCAGTTCTTC.

The chain joins TRBV6-1 to TRBJ1-1, with D possibly matching TRBD1 (5 bases). The CDR3 length is 15 residues. The V and J ends lost 5 bases and 1 base respectively, with 14 bases between them. Germline V lookup: CDR1 MNHNS, CDR2 SASEGT. CDR3 loop: CASSQPGPKNTEAFF. The CDR3 coding sequence is TGTGCCAGCAGTCAACCAGGGCCGAAGAACACTGAAGCTTTCTTT.

The genes are TRBV2 and TRBJ1-5; tentative D call: TRBD1 (6 bases). The ends were cut back, 3 bases at V and 7 bases at J, with 19 bases in the middle. This CDR3 contains 16 residues. Germline assignment: CDR1 SNHLY and CDR2 FYNNEI. For the CDR3, the DNA is TGTGCCAGCAGTGAGCCCCCTTCGGGGGGCTGGCAGCCCCAGCATTTT. Its translation: CASSEPPSGGWQPQHF. Full variable domain (rest looked up from reference TRBV2 and TRBJ1-5): EPEVTQTPSHQVTQMGQEVILRCVPISNHLYFYWYRQILGQKVEFLVSFYNNEISEKSEIFDDQFSVERPDGSNFTLKIRSTKLEDSAMYFCASSEPPSGGWQPQHFGDGTRLSIL.

This chain links TRBV7-3 with TRBJ2-2; 7 positions match TRBD1. V trimming: 5 bases; J trimming: 0 bases; junction bases outside the gene matches: 6. The germline V gene encodes CDR1 SGHTA and CDR2 FQGTGA. The CDR3 loop spans 16 amino acids. Here the CDR3 DNA reads TGTGCCAGCAGCCCACAGGGGACGGCGAACACCGGGGAGCTGTTTTTT. Translating gives CASSPQGTANTGELFF. Based on the CDR3 plus reference TRBV7-3 and TRBJ2-2, the full variable domain is GAGVSQTPSNKVTEKGKYVELRCDPISGHTALYWYRQSLGQGPEFLIYFQGTGAADDSGLPNDRFFAVRPEGSVSTLKIQRTERGDSAVYLCASSPQGTANTGELFFGEGSRLTVL.

This clonotype has a handful of counts. The chain uses TRBV19 and TRBJ1-5, with D unresolved. The V end lost 0 bases, the J end lost 3 bases, and 9 bases lay between the germline ends. CDR1 LNHDA and CDR2 SQIVND come from the germline V gene (reference sequence). The CDR3 consists of 15 residues. The CDR3 spells CASSIDARNNQPQHF. For the CDR3, the DNA is TGTGCCAGTAGTATAGATGCCCGGAACAATCAGCCCCAGCATTTT.

Here the CDR3 reads CSARRDRGNYEQYF. CDR3 coding DNA: TGCAGTGCTAGAAGGGACAGGGGAAACTACGAGCAGTACTTC. This chain links TRBV20-1 with TRBJ2-7; 10 bases agree with TRBD1. This CDR3 has 14 amino acids. The V gene's germline CDR1 is DFQATT and CDR2 SNEGSKA (reference sequence). J was trimmed by 3 bases and V by 2 bases; bases with no gene match: 4.

The rearrangement uses TRBV10-3 and TRBJ1-1, with a tentative D call TRBD1 (5 bases). Trimming removed 4 bases at V and 7 bases at J, with 13 bases between. CDR3 size: 13 residues. Germline CDR1 reads ENHRY; CDR2 reads SYGVKD. The CDR3 bases are TGTGCCATCAGTGTTGGGGACGAGGGTGAAGCTTTCTTT. Translating gives CAISVGDEGEAFF.